This T cell receptor beta chain was found in a study of shared clonotypes between healthy human individuals. Only in-frame clones appear in the TCRdb table, and some are missing; sequencing was by immunoSEQ multiplex PCR. In the table there are about 490,000 clones, roughly 80% of which are singletons. Study-wide results and limits: Genetic and exposure-history diversity was limited by the few donors.

V lost 1 base and J 2 bases, leaving 17 bases between the germline ends. Per the germline V gene, CDR1 is LGHNA and CDR2 is YNFKEQ. The CDR3 length is 17 residues. To note about this clone: As yet, its antigen is unknown. This likely reflects a read error, since a far larger clone is one base away.

This TCR came from a woman aged 40-49 years in good health. Some clones in this sample may be carry-over from other donors' samples. The J gene is TRBJ1-2, the V gene TRBV4-2; D remains ambiguous. The sample was PBMCs. CDR3 loop: CASSQGGVEGKNYGYTF. The CDR3 DNA reads TGTGCCAGCAGCCAAGGTGGAGTGGAAGGAAAAAACTATGGCTACACCTTC.